One sample yielded the 21 T cell receptor beta chains listed below, sequenced in a study of cytomegalovirus exposure and HLA in healthy donors. The repertoire was sequenced with immunoSEQ multiplex PCR; TCRdb's copy has only in-frame clones and lacks some. The sample records roughly 98,000 clones, 87% being singletons. Specimen: PBMCs. The receptors shown here come from a woman in her 30s in good health and CMV-seronegative.

The rearrangement uses TRBV19 and TRBJ2-7; 7 bases align to TRBD2. Germline values: CDR1 LNHDA, CDR2 SQIVND (reference sequence). This CDR3 has 13 amino acids. The J segment lost 3 bases and the V segment lost 6 bases, leaving 5 bases of the junction unmatched. CDR3 sequence: CASSPWGGYEQYF. Here the CDR3 DNA reads TGTGCCAGTAGCCCATGGGGGGGCTACGAGCAGTACTTC.

J is TRBJ1-4 and V is TRBV7-9; 7 bases agree with TRBD1. After removal of 5 bases from V and 4 bases from J, the junction contained 10 bases not matched to a gene. CDR3 length equals 16 residues. Per germline, CDR1 SEHNR and CDR2 FQNEAQ (reference sequence). As DNA, the CDR3 is TGTGCCAGCAGCGACAGGTGGACAGGCGATAATGAAAAACTGTTTTTT. Its translation is CASSDRWTGDNEKLFF. Full variable domain (remainder filled in from reference TRBV7-9 and TRBJ1-4): DTGVSQNPRHKITKRGQNVTFRCDPISEHNRLYWYRQTLGQGPEFLTYFQNEAQLEKSRLLSDRFSAERPKGSFSTLEIQRTEQGDSAMYLCASSDRWTGDNEKLFFGSGTQLSVL.

This chain joins TRBV4-3 and TRBJ2-7, with D possibly matching TRBD1 (6 bases). From germline, CDR1 is LGHNA and CDR2 YSLEER. The CDR3 is 14 amino acids. The V gene lost 4 bases and the J gene lost 6 bases, with 16 bases spanning the gap. Here the CDR3 reads CASSPGAERGEQYF. The CDR3 DNA reads as TGCGCCAGCAGCCCAGGGGCCGAAAGGGGCGAGCAGTACTTC.

The chain carries TRBV5-6 and TRBJ1-2; 7 bases match TRBD1. Germline assignment: CDR1 SGHDT and CDR2 YYEEEE. The J segment lost 3 bases and the V segment lost 6 bases, leaving 11 bases of the junction unmatched. This CDR3 has 15 residues. CDR3 region: CASNKPKTGYYGYTF. CDR3 bases: TGTGCCAGCAACAAACCTAAGACAGGGTACTATGGCTACACCTTC.

The V and J genes are TRBV5-1 and TRBJ1-2, with 8 nucleotides matching TRBD1. Germline assignment: CDR1 SGHRS and CDR2 YFSETQ. V lost 2 bases to trimming and J lost 8 bases; unmatched junction nucleotides: 2. The length of the CDR3 is 12 residues. The CDR3 reads CASSFDRGGYTF. The CDR3 DNA reads as TGCGCCAGCAGCTTTGACAGGGGCGGCTACACCTTC.

The rearrangement links TRBV7-9 to TRBJ1-5; a weak D match, TRBD1 (5 bases). The CDR3 totals 14 residues. V lost 8 bases to trimming and J lost 1 base, with 12 bases between them. Per germline, CDR1 SEHNR and CDR2 FQNEAQ (reference sequence). The CDR3 coding sequence is TGTGCCAGCGGAGGAGGGGTAAGCAATCAGCCCCAGCATTTT. Translated, it gives CASGGGVSNQPQHF.

The V gene is TRBV7-2, the J gene TRBJ1-4; weak D call: TRBD1 (5 bases). This CDR3 comprises 12 residues. V was cut by 1 base and J by 10 bases, with 7 bases left in between. Germline assignment: CDR1 SGHTA and CDR2 FQGNSA. This chain's CDR3 is CASSLDQGKLFF. The DNA of the CDR3 is TGTGCCAGCAGCTTAGATCAGGGAAAACTGTTTTTT. The full variable domain, with the rest looked up from reference TRBV7-2 and TRBJ1-4, is GAGVSQSPSNKVTEKGKDVELRCDPISGHTALYWYRQSLGQGLEFLIYFQGNSAPDKSGLPSDRFSAERTGGSVSTLTIQRTQQEDSAVYLCASSLDQGKLFFGSGTQLSVL.

The genes are TRBV10-3 and TRBJ2-3; 8 bases fit TRBD2. Trimming took 6 bases from V and 0 from J; bases not matched to a gene: 5. Germline V gene sequence: CDR1 ENHRY, CDR2 SYGVKD. The CDR3 extends over 15 amino acids. In DNA, the CDR3 is TGTGCCATCAGCACATTAGCGGGAAGCACAGATACGCAGTATTTT. Translated: CAISTLAGSTDTQYF.

This chain connects TRBV6-5 to TRBJ2-2; 10 positions agree with TRBD2. The V segment lost 6 bases and the J segment 8 bases; nucleotides outside the gene matches: 9. The CDR3 consists of 15 residues. CDR1 is MNHEY, CDR2 SVGAGI, per germline. The CDR3 DNA reads TGTGCCAGCAGCCGACCCACAGCGGGAGGGGGGGAGCTGTTTTTT. Its protein product is CASSRPTAGGGELFF.

This chain uses TRBV5-1 with TRBJ2-2; D not resolved. V dropped 2 bases and J dropped 9 bases, with 8 bases sitting between them. The CDR3 is 12 amino acids. The germline V gene has CDR1 SGHRS and CDR2 YFSETQ. The CDR3 protein is CASSLLGWELFF. The CDR3 DNA reads TGCGCCAGCAGCTTATTGGGCTGGGAGCTGTTTTTT. Full variable domain (outside the CDR3, taken from reference TRBV5-1 and TRBJ2-2): KAGVTQTPRYLIKTRGQQVTLSCSPISGHRSVSWYQQTPGQGLQFLFEYFSETQRNKGNFPGRFSGRQFSNSRSEMNVSTLELGDSALYLCASSLLGWELFFGEGSRLTVL.

J is TRBJ2-6 and V is TRBV4-2, with TRBD1 identical over 9 bases. J lost 2 bases, V lost 5 bases, and 10 bases had no gene match. Germline loops: CDR1 LGHNA, CDR2 YNFKEQ. This CDR3 spans 18 amino acids. CDR3 residues: CASSDRRQGGPGANVLTF. The CDR3 nucleotides are TGTGCCAGCAGCGATAGGAGACAGGGGGGCCCTGGGGCCAACGTCCTGACTTTC.

V and J are TRBV4-2 and TRBJ2-2, with 7 nucleotides matching TRBD2. The CDR3 is 17 residues long. CDR1 is LGHNA, CDR2 YNFKEQ, per germline. V shed 1 base and J 6 bases; nucleotides not matched to a gene: 11. CDR3 sequence: CASSQVRATSWAGELFF. The CDR3 bases are TGTGCCAGCAGCCAAGTTCGAGCGACTAGCTGGGCCGGGGAGCTGTTTTTT.

This rearrangement joins TRBV5-1 to TRBJ1-1; 12 bases line up with TRBD1. The CDR3 loop spans 16 amino acids. J was trimmed by 3 bases and V by 4 bases; bases with no gene match: 7. Per the germline V gene, CDR1 is SGHRS and CDR2 is YFSETQ. The CDR3 DNA reads TGCGCCAGCAGCCCGGGACAGGGGGCAGGGTACACTGAAGCTTTCTTT. Protein: CASSPGQGAGYTEAFF.

This chain joins TRBV18 and TRBJ2-7; D may be TRBD1 (5 bases). Germline-derived CDR1 and CDR2 are KGHSH and LQKENI. Trimming removed 2 bases at V and 6 bases at J, with 8 bases between. CDR3 length: 12 amino acids. CDR3 bases: TGTGCCAGCTCACCAGGTAGGGGCGAGCAGTACTTC. The encoded protein is CASSPGRGEQYF.

This chain uses TRBV28 with TRBJ1-5, with no clear D. Deletions cut 6 bases from V and 1 base from J, with 13 bases between. The CDR3 length is 15 residues. Germline V lookup: CDR1 MDHEN, CDR2 SYDVKM. As DNA, the CDR3 is TGTGCCAGCAGCCGACTCCAATCGAGCAATCAGCCCCAGCATTTT. Its translation is CASSRLQSSNQPQHF.

DNA for the CDR3: TGTGCCAGTAGTCCTAGCTATGGCTACACCTTC. Encoded protein: CASSPSYGYTF. The chain has TRBV19 and TRBJ1-2; D is ambiguous. CDR1 is LNHDA and CDR2 is SQIVND in the germline V gene (reference sequence). The V gene lost 5 bases and the J gene lost 4 bases, with 5 bases spanning the gap. This CDR3 is 11 amino acids long.

V and J are TRBV10-3 and TRBJ1-4; TRBD1 matches 8 bases. The CDR3 loop spans 15 amino acids. The V and J ends lost 2 bases and 11 bases, in that order; junction bases with no gene match: 10. The germline CDR1 and CDR2 sequences are ENHRY and SYGVKD. CDR3 region: CAISEEGLTGGKLFF. DNA of the CDR3: TGTGCCATCAGTGAGGAGGGCCTTACAGGGGGGAAACTGTTTTTT.

On this clone: The sample contains more than one DNA sequence encoding this CDR3. The chain has TRBV5-4 and TRBJ1-2; D gene uncertain. The CDR3 runs 13 residues. Trimming removed 4 bases at V and 2 bases at J, with 9 bases between. Germline CDR1 and CDR2: SGHNT and YYREEE (reference sequence). CDR3 sequence reads: CASSLDGNYGYTF. CDR3 DNA: TGTGCCAGCAGCCTGGACGGGAACTATGGCTACACCTTC.

The genes are TRBV5-1 and TRBJ2-3; 7 positions match TRBD2. The CDR3 loop spans 16 amino acids. Germline CDR1 and CDR2: SGHRS and YFSETQ. J was trimmed by 6 bases and V by 4 bases; bases with no gene match: 14. This CDR3 reads CASSPGGSPAQDTQYF. Here the CDR3 DNA reads TGCGCCAGCAGCCCCGGGGGGTCCCCGGCGCAGGATACGCAGTATTTT.

This clone has a handful of counts. The chain couples TRBV25-1 to TRBJ1-6; possible D gene TRBD1, 6 bases. Between the trimmed V and J ends, which lost 4 bases and 3 bases, there was a span of 19 bases. Germline V gives CDR1 MGHDK, CDR2 SYGVNS. The CDR3 is 18 residues long. The CDR3 sequence is CASSGHNDRPNYNSPLHF. In DNA form, the CDR3 reads TGTGCCAGCAGTGGCCACAACGACAGGCCGAACTATAATTCACCCCTCCACTTT.

The gene calls are TRBV6-6 and TRBJ2-5; D unclear. Per the germline V gene, CDR1 is MNHNY and CDR2 is SVGAGI (reference sequence). This CDR3 has 13 amino acids. V lost 0 bases and J 10 bases, leaving 12 bases between the germline ends. The CDR3 DNA reads as TGTGCCAGCAGTTACTCCCTCGAGGCGCGCCAGTACTTC. This sequence encodes CASSYSLEARQYF.